This T cell receptor beta chain was identified during a study of blood T cell repertoires in COVID-19. Study overall: Spain, Italy and the United States supplied samples that represented acute and convalescent COVID-19. T cells, B-cell-depleted T cells, or PBMCs provided the cDNA or gDNA that served as material.

The V end was cut by 4 bases, the J end by 5 bases, with 12 bases between. This CDR3 has 13 amino acids. Assay used: immunoSEQ multiplex PCR; TCRdb lists only in-frame clones, some missing. In the table there are some 50,000 clones, about nine tenths of which are singletons. The TCR sequence derives from a human donor in a cohort sampled during active COVID-19. Sequenced: peripheral blood. The chain uses TRBV12-3 or TRBV12-4 and TRBJ2-7; no clear D. The CDR3 protein is CASSSHGPDEQYF. The CDR3 DNA reads as TGTGCCAGCAGTTCGCATGGTCCGGACGAGCAGTACTTC.